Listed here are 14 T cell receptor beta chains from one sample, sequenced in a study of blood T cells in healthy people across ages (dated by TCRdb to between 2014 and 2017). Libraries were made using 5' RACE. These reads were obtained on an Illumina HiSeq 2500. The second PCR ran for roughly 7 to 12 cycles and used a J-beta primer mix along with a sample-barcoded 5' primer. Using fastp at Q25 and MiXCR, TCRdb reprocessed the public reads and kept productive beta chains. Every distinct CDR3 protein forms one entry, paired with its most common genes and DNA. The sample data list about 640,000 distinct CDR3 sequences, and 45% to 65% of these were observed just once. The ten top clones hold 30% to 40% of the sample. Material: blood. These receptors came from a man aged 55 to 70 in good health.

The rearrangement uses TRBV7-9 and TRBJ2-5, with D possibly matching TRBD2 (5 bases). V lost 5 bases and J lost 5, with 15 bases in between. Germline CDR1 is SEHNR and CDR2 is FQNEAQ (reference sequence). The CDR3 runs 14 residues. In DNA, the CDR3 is TGTGCCAGCAGCCCCTCGGAGGTTGGGGAGACCCAGTACTTC. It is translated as CASSPSEVGETQYF.

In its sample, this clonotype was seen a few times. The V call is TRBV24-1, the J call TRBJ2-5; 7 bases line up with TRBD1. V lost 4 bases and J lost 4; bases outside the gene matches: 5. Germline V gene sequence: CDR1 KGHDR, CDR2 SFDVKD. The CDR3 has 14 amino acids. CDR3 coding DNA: TGTGCCACCAGTGACCCTGGGACAGTAGAGACCCAGTACTTC. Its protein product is CATSDPGTVETQYF.

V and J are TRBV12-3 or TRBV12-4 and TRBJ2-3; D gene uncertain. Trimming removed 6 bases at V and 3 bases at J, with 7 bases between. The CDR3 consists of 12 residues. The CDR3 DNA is TGTGCCAGCAGATTAATGACAGATACGCAGTATTTT. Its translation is CASRLMTDTQYF.

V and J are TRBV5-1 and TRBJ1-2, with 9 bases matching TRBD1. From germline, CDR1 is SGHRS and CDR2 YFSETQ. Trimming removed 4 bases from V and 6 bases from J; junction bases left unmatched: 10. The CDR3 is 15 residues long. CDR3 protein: CASSRGQGSYDGYTF. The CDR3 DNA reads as TGCGCCAGCAGCCGGGGACAGGGATCTTATGATGGCTACACCTTC.

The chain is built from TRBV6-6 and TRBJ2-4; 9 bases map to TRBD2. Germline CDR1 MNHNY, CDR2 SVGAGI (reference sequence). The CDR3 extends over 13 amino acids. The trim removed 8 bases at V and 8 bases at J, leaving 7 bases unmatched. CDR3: CASGGGGGDIQYF. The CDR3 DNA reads TGTGCCAGCGGCGGGGGCGGGGGGGACATTCAGTACTTC.

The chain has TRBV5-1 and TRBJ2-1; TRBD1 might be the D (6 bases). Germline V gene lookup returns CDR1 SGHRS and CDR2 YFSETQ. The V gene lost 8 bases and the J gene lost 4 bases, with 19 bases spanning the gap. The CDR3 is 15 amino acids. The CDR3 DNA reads TGCGCCAGTGGCCCCCCCGTGACAGGTTACAATGAGCAGTTCTTC. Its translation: CASGPPVTGYNEQFF.

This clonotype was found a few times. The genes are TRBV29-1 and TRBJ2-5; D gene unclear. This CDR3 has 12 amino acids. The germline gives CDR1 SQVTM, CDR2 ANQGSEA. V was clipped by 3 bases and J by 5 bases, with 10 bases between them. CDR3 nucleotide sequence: TGCAGCGTTGAGGTCCCTCCGGAGACCCAGTACTTC. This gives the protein CSVEVPPETQYF.

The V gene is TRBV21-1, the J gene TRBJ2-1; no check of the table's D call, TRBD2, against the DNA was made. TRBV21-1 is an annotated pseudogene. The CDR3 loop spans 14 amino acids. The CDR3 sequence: CAGSTRTRGDEQFF. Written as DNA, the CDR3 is TGTGCCGGCAGCACTCGGACTAGGGGTGATGAGCAGTTCTTC.

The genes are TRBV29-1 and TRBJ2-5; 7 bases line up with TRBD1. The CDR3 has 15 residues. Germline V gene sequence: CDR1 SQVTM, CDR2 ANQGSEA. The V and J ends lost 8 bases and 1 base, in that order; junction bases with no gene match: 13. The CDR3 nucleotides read TGCAGCATGATCGGACAGGCGCTACTCCAAGAGACCCAGTACTTC. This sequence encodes CSMIGQALLQETQYF. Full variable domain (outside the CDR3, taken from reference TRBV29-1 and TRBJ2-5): SAVISQKPSRDICQRGTSLTIQCQVDSQVTMMFWYRQQPGQSLTLIATANQGSEATYESGFVIDKFPISRPNLTFSTLTVSNMSPEDSSIYLCSMIGQALLQETQYFGPGTRLLVL.

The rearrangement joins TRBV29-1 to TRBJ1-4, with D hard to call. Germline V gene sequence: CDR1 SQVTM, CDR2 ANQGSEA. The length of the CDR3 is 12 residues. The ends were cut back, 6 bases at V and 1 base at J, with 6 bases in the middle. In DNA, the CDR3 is TGCAGCGTCGAGGTAACTAATGAAAAACTGTTTTTT. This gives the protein CSVEVTNEKLFF.

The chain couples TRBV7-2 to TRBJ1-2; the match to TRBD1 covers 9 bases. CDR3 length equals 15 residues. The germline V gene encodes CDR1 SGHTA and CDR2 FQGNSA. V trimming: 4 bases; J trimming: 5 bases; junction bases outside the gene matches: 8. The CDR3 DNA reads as TGTGCCAGCAGCTGGGGACAGGGCTTGGGGTATGGCTACACCTTC. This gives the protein CASSWGQGLGYGYTF.

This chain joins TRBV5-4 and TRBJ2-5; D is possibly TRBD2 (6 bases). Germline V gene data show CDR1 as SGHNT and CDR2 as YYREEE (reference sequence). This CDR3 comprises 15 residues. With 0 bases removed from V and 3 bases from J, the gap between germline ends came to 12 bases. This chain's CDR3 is CASSLGGNGEETQYF. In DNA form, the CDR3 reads TGTGCCAGCAGCTTGGGCGGGAACGGGGAAGAGACCCAGTACTTC.

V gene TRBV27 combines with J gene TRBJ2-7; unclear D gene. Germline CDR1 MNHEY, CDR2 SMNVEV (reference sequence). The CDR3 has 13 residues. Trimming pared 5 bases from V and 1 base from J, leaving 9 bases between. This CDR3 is CASSARFSYEQYF. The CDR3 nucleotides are TGTGCCAGCAGTGCGAGGTTTTCCTACGAGCAGTACTTC.

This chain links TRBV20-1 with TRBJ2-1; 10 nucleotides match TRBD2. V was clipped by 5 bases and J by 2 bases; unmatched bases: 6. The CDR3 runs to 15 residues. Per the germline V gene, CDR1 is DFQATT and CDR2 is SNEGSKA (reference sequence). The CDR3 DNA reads TGCAGTGCTGTGAGCGGGAGGGACACCTACAATGAGCAGTTCTTC. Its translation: CSAVSGRDTYNEQFF.